The clone carrying this T cell receptor beta chain was counted many times. TCR beta CDR3 regions were amplified from RNA transcripts. RT-PCR was first run with HTBI primers, then multiplex PCR in a second round. TCRdb processed the multiplex PCR reads anew with MiXCR; each CDR3 protein has one entry. The sample yields about 620,000 distinct CDR3 sequences, approximately 21% seen once. The data derive from a study of Graves' ophthalmopathy and Graves' hyperthyroidism. Sequencing was done on a sample of peripheral blood. This TCR was recovered from a young woman with stable Graves' hyperthyroidism. Some clones in this sample may be carry-over from other donors' samples.

The chain's CDR3 is CASSLGVTSYEQYF. In DNA form, the CDR3 reads TGTGCCAGCAGCTTAGGGGTCACCTCCTACGAGCAGTACTTC. The chain joins TRBV7-2 to TRBJ2-7, with no clear D. In germline, CDR1 is SGHTA, CDR2 FQGNSA. The CDR3 contains 14 residues. With 1 base removed from V and 0 bases from J, the gap between germline ends came to 7 bases.